Following are 32 T cell receptor beta chains from one sample sequenced in a study of T cells in Graves' hyperthyroidism and ophthalmopathy. TCR beta CDR3 sequences were amplified from RNA transcripts. First-round RT-PCR targeting the TCR CDR3 was performed with the HTBI primer set. Each CDR3 protein is one row after TCRdb ran MiXCR on the multiplex PCR reads. The data show 500,000 to 600,000 distinct CDR3 sequences, less than 20% seen once. Specimen: blood. These receptor sequences come from a man between 35 and 55 years old with Graves' ophthalmopathy.

This clonotype was detected ten times or more. The chain carries TRBV5-1 and TRBJ1-1, with 10 positions matching TRBD1. Germline V lookup: CDR1 SGHRS, CDR2 YFSETQ. CDR3 length equals 16 residues. V was pared by 4 bases and J by 0 bases, with 6 bases of the junction left unmatched. As DNA, the CDR3 is TGCGCCAGCAGCCGGGGACAGGGGCACATGAACACTGAAGCTTTCTTT. Translated, it gives CASSRGQGHMNTEAFF. Variable domain in full (rest from reference TRBV5-1 and TRBJ1-1): KAGVTQTPRYLIKTRGQQVTLSCSPISGHRSVSWYQQTPGQGLQFLFEYFSETQRNKGNFPGRFSGRQFSNSRSEMNVSTLELGDSALYLCASSRGQGHMNTEAFFGQGTRLTVV.

Concerning this clonotype: A much larger clone lies one base from this, so it may be a read error. This chain uses TRBV20-1 with TRBJ2-7; TRBD1 agrees at 10 bases. The tail of the sequence fits TRBJ2-1 better, so the J call may be wrong. Germline CDR1 is DFQATT and CDR2 is SNEGSKA (reference sequence). CDR3 length: 14 residues. This CDR3 reads CSAREPTGGYEQFF. The CDR3 DNA reads TGCAGTGCTAGAGAACCGACAGGGGGCTACGAGCAGTTCTTC.

The V and J genes are TRBV6-1 and TRBJ1-1; possible D gene TRBD1, 5 bases. The germline V gene has CDR1 MNHNS and CDR2 SASEGT. Between the trimmed V and J ends, which lost 6 bases and 3 bases, there was a span of 14 bases. The CDR3 consists of 14 residues. CDR3 residues: CASRPGGGYTEAFF. In nucleotides, the CDR3 is TGTGCCAGCAGACCCGGGGGAGGATACACTGAAGCTTTCTTT.

The chain recombines TRBV2 with TRBJ2-7; D is unclear. The CDR3 totals 14 residues. Per the germline V gene, CDR1 is SNHLY and CDR2 is FYNNEI. V was pared by 6 bases and J by 5 bases, with 17 bases between. CDR3 DNA: TGTGCCAGCAGCCCACTCAGAAGGAACGACGAGCAGTACTTC. This codes for CASSPLRRNDEQYF.

This chain joins TRBV18 and TRBJ2-1; D gene unclear. The CDR3 sequence is 14 residues long. From germline, CDR1 is KGHSH and CDR2 LQKENI. Trimming cost V 0 bases and J 5 bases, with 8 bases left between them. The CDR3 DNA reads as TGTGCCAGCTCACCACCGAGTGGGCACAATGAGCAGTTCTTC. Its protein product is CASSPPSGHNEQFF.

This clonotype was detected many times. J is TRBJ1-1 and V is TRBV6-1; D not certain. The CDR3 runs 13 residues. Germline CDR1 reads MNHNS; CDR2 reads SASEGT. V lost 3 bases to trimming and J lost 0 bases, with 5 bases between them. The chain's CDR3 is CASSDRMNTEAFF. The CDR3 DNA reads as TGTGCCAGCAGTGACAGGATGAACACTGAAGCTTTCTTT.

V usage is TRBV5-1 and J usage is TRBJ1-5, with TRBD1 as a possible D gene (6 bases). The CDR3 length is 18 residues. CDR1 is SGHRS and CDR2 is YFSETQ in the germline V gene. Deletions cut 2 bases from V and 1 base from J, with 19 bases between. CDR3 sequence: CASSLRQQGIRSNQPQHF. CDR3 bases: TGCGCCAGCAGCTTACGTCAACAGGGAATTAGGAGCAATCAGCCCCAGCATTTT.

This clonotype was picked up a small number of times. J is TRBJ1-3 and V is TRBV5-6, with D possibly TRBD1 on 6 matching bases. This CDR3 spans 17 amino acids. V was cut by 2 bases and J by 0 bases, with 15 bases left in between. The V gene's germline CDR1 is SGHDT and CDR2 YYEEEE. CDR3 coding DNA: TGTGCCAGCAGCTTCATTGACAGGACTCCCTCTGGAAACACCATATATTTT. Its translation is CASSFIDRTPSGNTIYF.

This clonotype was seen ten or more times. The DNA of the CDR3 is TGTGCCAGCTCACCCATATCAAACACTGAAGCTTTCTTT. Its translation is CASSPISNTEAFF. The V gene is TRBV18, the J gene TRBJ1-1; D is unresolved. Trimming took off 3 bases at V and 2 bases at J, with 7 bases between the two ends. The germline CDR1 and CDR2 sequences are KGHSH and LQKENI. CDR3 length equals 13 residues.

Details on this clonotype: The junction and the germline gene differ at one end; a read error may be behind it. This chain uses TRBV28 with TRBJ2-1, with D tentatively TRBD1 (6 bases). The CDR3 spans 15 residues. From germline, CDR1 is MDHEN and CDR2 SYDVKM. The DNA for the CDR3 is TGCGCCAGCAGCCAAGATATGGACAGATACAATGAGCAGTTCTTC. Translated, it gives CASSQDMDRYNEQFF. Looking up the rest from reference TRBV28 and TRBJ2-1 gives the full variable domain: DVKVTQSSRYLVKRTGEKVFLECVQDMDHENMFWYRQDPGLGLRLIYFSYDVKMKEKGDIPEGYSVSREKKERFSLILESASTNQTSMYLCASSQDMDRYNEQFFGPGTRLTVL.

The chain is built from TRBV24-1 and TRBJ2-2; D not certain. Germline CDR1 reads KGHDR; CDR2 reads SFDVKD. This CDR3 is built from 13 residues. The V and J ends lost 8 bases and 2 bases respectively, with 8 bases between them. The DNA for the CDR3 is TGTGCCACCATGGTGGGAAACACCGGGGAGCTGTTTTTT. The encoded protein is CATMVGNTGELFF.

This clonotype was detected ten times or more. V usage is TRBV6-1 and J usage is TRBJ1-1; weak D call: TRBD1 (5 bases). This CDR3 comprises 15 residues. V gave up 7 bases and J gave up 0 bases, with 15 bases separating them. In germline, CDR1 is MNHNS, CDR2 SASEGT. The CDR3 region has the DNA TGTGCCAGCATCCGAAAGGGGATCATGAACACTGAAGCTTTCTTT. Amino acids: CASIRKGIMNTEAFF.

The chain uses TRBV10-3 and TRBJ2-1; 8 bases fit TRBD2. Trimming cost V 4 bases and J 10 bases; bases outside gene matches: 12. The CDR3 runs to 15 residues. The V gene's germline CDR1 is ENHRY and CDR2 SYGVKD. The DNA of the CDR3 is TGTGCCATCAGTGTTGGCGGGGGGATAGCGGGCGAGCAGTTCTTC. Translation gives CAISVGGGIAGEQFF.

This clonotype came up a few times. The genes are TRBV3-1 and TRBJ2-7, with 7 bases identical to TRBD1. V was clipped by 4 bases and J by 1 base; unmatched bases: 7. The germline V gene has CDR1 LGHDT and CDR2 YNNKEL (reference sequence). The CDR3 sequence is 15 residues long. The DNA for the CDR3 is TGTGCCAGCAGCCCTAGGGACAGTTGGTCCTACGAGCAGTACTTC. Residues: CASSPRDSWSYEQYF.

Only a few counts were recorded for this clonotype. This chain connects TRBV7-3 to TRBJ2-3; 8 bases are a match to TRBD1. This CDR3 is 15 amino acids long. CDR1 and CDR2 from the germline V gene are SGHTA and FQGTGA. Losses at the gene ends were 5 bases for V and 1 base for J; bases not matched to a gene: 5. CDR3 sequence reads: CASSGQGQGTDTQYF. In DNA form, the CDR3 reads TGTGCCAGCAGCGGCCAGGGACAGGGCACAGATACGCAGTATTTT.

The gene calls are TRBV6-1 and TRBJ1-3, with TRBD1 as a possible D gene (6 bases). V shed 7 bases and J shed 3 bases, with 10 bases lying between them. The V gene's germline CDR1 is MNHNS and CDR2 SASEGT. The CDR3 length is 13 residues. CDR3 DNA: TGTGCCAGCACCCCAGGGGTTGGAAACACCATATATTTT. Amino acid sequence: CASTPGVGNTIYF.

V is TRBV5-1 and J is TRBJ2-4; 10 bases align to TRBD1. This CDR3 is 16 amino acids long. The ends lost 4 bases at V and 7 bases at J; junction bases unmatched: 11. In germline, CDR1 is SGHRS, CDR2 YFSETQ. The chain's CDR3 is CASSPAGTGAGNIQYF. CDR3 coding DNA: TGCGCCAGCAGCCCCGCGGGGACAGGGGCCGGTAACATTCAGTACTTC.

This sequence joins TRBV20-1 and TRBJ1-5, with D perhaps TRBD1 (6 bases). Trimming took off 5 bases at V and 6 bases at J, with 26 bases between the two ends. The CDR3 has 17 residues. Germline lookup yields CDR1 DFQATT and CDR2 SNEGSKA (reference sequence). CDR3 DNA sequence: TGCAGTGCTCCCCTGGTCGGGCAGTCCGGGGGCGGTCAGCCCCAGCATTTT. Its protein is CSAPLVGQSGGGQPQHF.

The rearrangement joins TRBV20-1 to TRBJ2-2; D possibly uses TRBD1 or TRBD2 (6 bases each). The CDR3 runs to 13 residues. Germline CDR1 reads DFQATT; CDR2 reads SNEGSKA (reference sequence). V was cut by 5 bases and J by 6 bases, with 13 bases left in between. DNA of the CDR3: TGCAGTGCTGGGGGGCTAGTCTCCGGGGAGCTGTTTTTT. It is translated as CSAGGLVSGELFF.

The V gene is TRBV28, the J gene TRBJ2-7; tentatively, D is TRBD1 (6 bases). This CDR3 region has 14 residues. Looked up from germline, CDR1 is MDHEN and CDR2 is SYDVKM. Trimming stripped 5 bases from V and 4 bases from J, with 15 bases between. The DNA of the CDR3 is TGTGCCAGCAGTGACCGGGACAAAATTTACGAGCAGTACTTC. Translating it yields CASSDRDKIYEQYF.

A few counts support this clonotype. The chain joins TRBV11-2 to TRBJ2-1; 8 bases align to TRBD2. The CDR3 loop spans 18 amino acids. The germline CDR1 and CDR2 sequences are SGHAT and FQNNGV. The V gene end was trimmed by 5 bases and the J gene end by 7 bases; junction bases not matched to a gene: 19. The CDR3 DNA reads TGTGCCAGCAGCATACCCTCCGGGGGGGAACTCCCTGTAAATGAGCAGTTCTTC. The encoded protein is CASSIPSGGELPVNEQFF.

In this sample, this clonotype turned up a few times. The chain uses TRBV2 and TRBJ2-1, with TRBD2 matching over 11 bases. The CDR3 runs to 16 residues. Trimming took 5 bases from V and 8 from J; bases not matched to a gene: 11. Germline assignment: CDR1 SNHLY and CDR2 FYNNEI. The CDR3 is CASSQPTSGIGDEQFF. The CDR3, as DNA: TGTGCCAGCAGTCAACCGACTAGCGGGATTGGGGATGAGCAGTTCTTC.

The genes are TRBV12-3 or TRBV12-4 and TRBJ2-7; D assignment may be TRBD1 or TRBD2 (6 bases each). V shed 3 bases and J shed 3 bases, with 15 bases lying between them. The CDR3 runs to 15 residues. The CDR3 nucleotides read TGTGCCAGCAGTTTGCCTAGGGGGGTTGGCTACGAGCAGTACTTC. Translation gives CASSLPRGVGYEQYF.

This clonotype was observed a few times. V gene TRBV7-9 combines with J gene TRBJ2-1; tentatively, D is TRBD2 (6 bases). The CDR3 covers 16 residues. Trimming cost V 1 base and J 2 bases, with 12 bases left between them. Germline values: CDR1 SEHNR, CDR2 FQNEAQ (reference sequence). The CDR3 here is CASSLEVGLPYNEQFF. The DNA of the CDR3 is TGTGCCAGCAGCTTAGAAGTGGGACTCCCCTACAATGAGCAGTTCTTC.

This clonotype was detected ten times or more. The rearrangement links TRBV7-9 to TRBJ2-2, with D perhaps TRBD2 (5 bases). V gave up 5 bases and J gave up 1 base, with 11 bases separating them. Germline CDR1 and CDR2: SEHNR and FQNEAQ (reference sequence). CDR3 length equals 15 residues. CDR3 DNA: TGTGCCAGCAGCCCCCGGACTGTGAACACCGGGGAGCTGTTTTTT. Its protein product is CASSPRTVNTGELFF. The variable domain in full, with the rest retrieved from reference TRBV7-9 and TRBJ2-2, is DTGVSQNPRHKITKRGQNVTFRCDPISEHNRLYWYRQTLGQGPEFLTYFQNEAQLEKSRLLSDRFSAERPKGSFSTLEIQRTEQGDSAMYLCASSPRTVNTGELFFGEGSRLTVL.

The gene calls are TRBV20-1 and TRBJ2-7, with D maybe TRBD1 (5 bases). Trimming removed 5 bases at V and 2 bases at J, with 16 bases between. The CDR3 consists of 14 residues. CDR1 and CDR2 from the germline V gene are DFQATT and SNEGSKA (reference sequence). CDR3 sequence (DNA): TGCAGTGCTTCTAACGCAGGGCCTACCTACGAGCAGTACTTC. Protein: CSASNAGPTYEQYF.

This clonotype occurred a few times. The CDR3 reads CASSDRRGLPAEQYF. The DNA of the CDR3 is TGTGCCAGCAGTGACCGTCGAGGGCTCCCGGCCGAGCAGTACTTC. The rearrangement links TRBV6-1 to TRBJ2-7, with a weak D call TRBD2 (5 bases). This CDR3 contains 15 residues. The V end was cut by 3 bases, the J end by 6 bases, with 18 bases between. Germline V gene lookup returns CDR1 MNHNS and CDR2 SASEGT.

This clonotype was seen a handful of times. This chain links TRBV7-8 with TRBJ1-1, with no clear D. V gave up 3 bases and J gave up 0 bases, with 11 bases separating them. The CDR3 is 15 amino acids. The germline CDR1 and CDR2 sequences are SGHVS and FQNEAQ. In DNA form, the CDR3 reads TGTGCCAGCAGCTTTGCAAGGTGGGTGAACACTGAAGCTTTCTTT. Protein: CASSFARWVNTEAFF.

V gene TRBV6-5 combines with J gene TRBJ2-2; a weak D match, TRBD2 (5 bases). V was clipped by 2 bases and J by 0 bases, with 13 bases between them. Germline CDR1 and CDR2: MNHEY and SVGAGI. The CDR3 contains 17 residues. This chain's CDR3 is CASSYPSSGTNTGELFF. For the CDR3, the DNA is TGTGCCAGCAGTTACCCCTCGTCCGGGACGAACACCGGGGAGCTGTTTTTT.

This rearrangement joins TRBV6-1 to TRBJ2-5; D is ambiguous. V was pared by 7 bases and J by 2 bases, with 5 bases between. Germline assignment: CDR1 MNHNS and CDR2 SASEGT. CDR3 size: 11 residues. The CDR3 loop is CASMTQETQYF. The DNA for the CDR3 is TGTGCCAGCATGACGCAAGAGACCCAGTACTTC.

The chain recombines TRBV13 with TRBJ2-7; 9 bases are shared with TRBD2. CDR1 and CDR2 (germline): PRHDT, FYEKMQ (reference sequence). V dropped 5 bases and J dropped 5; count of bases not matched to a gene: 13. There are 16 residues in the CDR3. The CDR3 DNA sequence: TGTGCCAGCAGCCCGGGGCTAGCGGGACCCAGCCACGAGCAGTACTTC. Its translation: CASSPGLAGPSHEQYF.

This clonotype was found many times. The V and J genes are TRBV6-1 and TRBJ1-4, with TRBD1 matching 9 bases. V was clipped by 4 bases and J by 7 bases; unmatched bases: 4. This CDR3 contains 14 residues. CDR1 is MNHNS and CDR2 is SASEGT in the germline V gene. CDR3 loop: CASSGGQGREKLFF. The CDR3, as DNA: TGTGCCAGCAGTGGGGGACAGGGCCGTGAAAAACTGTTTTTT.